These 29 T cell receptor beta chains came from one sample sequenced in a study of OX40 agonist ivuxolimab in advanced cancers. Using immunoSEQ multiplex PCR, the repertoire was profiled, and TCRdb retains in-frame clones only, with some absent. The table shows about 44,000 clones, with about nine tenths occurring only once. The sample in question was CD4+ or CD8+ T cells sorted from blood, obtained in a trial of the OX40 agonist ivuxolimab. Receptors originate from an adult with an advanced solid tumor such as melanoma, head and neck, liver or kidney cancer.

The V and J genes are TRBV6-6 and TRBJ1-2, with 9 bases aligning to TRBD1. The junction had 0 bases not matched to a gene; V was cut back by 2 bases and J by 2 bases. The germline CDR1 and CDR2 sequences are MNHNY and SVGAGI (reference sequence). This CDR3 spans 14 amino acids. The CDR3 region has the DNA TGTGCCAGCAGTTACGGGACAGGGAACTATGGCTACACCTTC. Residues: CASSYGTGNYGYTF.

This clone was counted only a few times. The chain has TRBV5-6 and TRBJ2-1; 8 nucleotides agree with TRBD1. Germline CDR1 is SGHDT and CDR2 is YYEEEE. This CDR3 spans 14 amino acids. The trim removed 4 bases at V and 2 bases at J, leaving 2 bases unmatched. CDR3 amino acids: CASSTGGPYNEQFF. CDR3 DNA sequence: TGTGCCAGCAGCACAGGGGGGCCCTACAATGAGCAGTTCTTC.

V is TRBV7-8 and J is TRBJ2-1; TRBD2 matches at 9 bases. The germline gives CDR1 SGHVS, CDR2 FQNEAQ. CDR3 length: 16 residues. V dropped 2 bases and J dropped 5; count of bases not matched to a gene: 7. CDR3 sequence (DNA): TGTGCCAGCAGCTTAAGGGGTAGCGGGAGAGACAATGAGCAGTTCTTC. It encodes CASSLRGSGRDNEQFF.

The V call is TRBV6-6, the J call TRBJ2-1; 8 positions match TRBD2. The CDR3 runs 15 residues. Germline CDR1 is MNHNY and CDR2 is SVGAGI (reference sequence). V gave up 4 bases and J gave up 2 bases; unmatched junction bases: 4. CDR3 amino acids: CASSSLAVTYNEQFF. In nucleotides, the CDR3 is TGTGCCAGCAGTTCACTAGCGGTAACCTACAATGAGCAGTTCTTC.

The rearrangement joins TRBV28 to TRBJ2-1; D uncertain. The CDR3 is 12 amino acids. The V gene's germline CDR1 is MDHEN and CDR2 SYDVKM. Trimming took off 5 bases at V and 3 bases at J, with 5 bases between the two ends. The CDR3 is CASSPLYNEQFF. CDR3 coding DNA: TGTGCCAGCAGTCCCCTCTACAATGAGCAGTTCTTC.

V gene TRBV28 combines with J gene TRBJ2-7; 7 bases map to TRBD1. Germline CDR1 MDHEN, CDR2 SYDVKM. Unmatched junction bases numbered 3, after V lost 1 base and J lost 6 bases. CDR3 length: 13 residues. In nucleotides, the CDR3 is TGTGCCAGCAGTTTATCGACAGGGATCGAGCAGTACTTC. Translating gives CASSLSTGIEQYF.

This chain links TRBV9 with TRBJ2-7; D is uncertain. The CDR3 extends over 13 amino acids. V was cut by 0 bases and J by 6 bases, with 10 bases left in between. Germline CDR1 and CDR2: SGDLS and YYNGEE. The CDR3 DNA reads as TGTGCCAGCAGCGTAGGTGCGGTCGGCGAGCAGTACTTC. It specifies CASSVGAVGEQYF.

This clone was observed at least ten times. The same CDR3 can be traced to other DNA sequences in this sample. CDR3 residues: CASSVEDEQFF. CDR3 bases: TGTGCCAGCAGCGTAGAGGACGAGCAGTTCTTC. V is TRBV9 and J is TRBJ2-1, with D uncertain. The CDR3 is 11 amino acids. The V and J ends lost 0 bases and 10 bases respectively, with 5 bases between them. Germline-derived CDR1 and CDR2 are SGDLS and YYNGEE.

The rearrangement joins TRBV19 to TRBJ2-1; maybe TRBD2 (5 bases). V lost 4 bases to trimming and J lost 10 bases, with 14 bases between them. The V gene's germline CDR1 is LNHDA and CDR2 SQIVND (reference sequence). This CDR3 spans 13 amino acids. CDR3 region: CASSTRGSLEQFF. The CDR3 nucleotides are TGTGCCAGTAGTACGAGAGGGTCGCTGGAGCAGTTCTTC.

This chain links TRBV9 with TRBJ2-5, with a weak D call TRBD2 (6 bases). V lost 0 bases, J lost 1 base, and 10 bases lay in between. CDR3 length equals 15 residues. Looked up from germline, CDR1 is SGDLS and CDR2 is YYNGEE. The CDR3 DNA reads TGTGCCAGCAGCGTAGCTAACGGGGGCCAAGAGACCCAGTACTTC. It specifies CASSVANGGQETQYF.

This clone has only one observation. The chain is built from TRBV5-1 and TRBJ2-7; D is possibly TRBD2 (5 bases). Germline V lookup: CDR1 SGHRS, CDR2 YFSETQ. V lost 4 bases and J lost 3, with 11 bases in between. The CDR3 spans 13 residues. The CDR3 is CASSDGDFYEQYF. The CDR3 nucleotides are TGCGCCAGCAGCGACGGGGATTTCTACGAGCAGTACTTC.

The chain is built from TRBV4-1 and TRBJ2-1; TRBD2 agrees at 9 bases. After removal of 4 bases from V and 6 bases from J, the junction contained 7 bases not matched to a gene. There are 15 residues in the CDR3. The germline V gene has CDR1 MGHRA and CDR2 YSYEKL. The CDR3 sequence is CASSPLAGSGNEQFF. CDR3 coding DNA: TGCGCCAGCAGCCCCCTAGCGGGAAGCGGCAATGAGCAGTTCTTC.

This chain connects TRBV4-1 to TRBJ2-3; D may be TRBD1 (7 bases). Germline V gives CDR1 MGHRA, CDR2 YSYEKL. Deletions cut 0 bases from V and 5 bases from J, with 9 bases between. This CDR3 region has 14 residues. CDR3 in amino acids: CASSQDRGVDTQYF. CDR3 nucleotide sequence: TGCGCCAGCAGCCAAGACAGGGGGGTAGATACGCAGTATTTT.

This clone appeared a few times. The chain uses TRBV30 and TRBJ1-2; possibly TRBD1 for D (5 bases). The CDR3 consists of 13 residues. CDR1 is GTSNPN and CDR2 is SVGIG in the germline V gene (reference sequence). V gave up 5 bases and J gave up 5 bases, with 15 bases separating them. The CDR3 nucleotides are TGTGCCTGGGACATGGACGGGGGGTATGGCTACACCTTC. Its protein product is CAWDMDGGYGYTF.

The V call is TRBV6-5, the J call TRBJ1-5; D is unresolved. This CDR3 comprises 14 residues. Germline-derived CDR1 and CDR2 are MNHEY and SVGAGI. Trimming removed 5 bases from V and 6 bases from J, with 14 bases in between. CDR3 protein: CASSDVSARQPQHF. The CDR3 DNA is TGTGCCAGCAGTGACGTTTCCGCTCGTCAGCCCCAGCATTTT.

V is TRBV4-3 and J is TRBJ1-6; D is uncertain. The germline V gene has CDR1 LGHNA and CDR2 YSLEER. The CDR3 consists of 17 residues. The V end was cut by 4 bases, the J end by 1 base, with 14 bases between. For the CDR3, the DNA is TGCGCCAGCAGCCCGGATCGGAGGGAGTCCTATAATTCACCCCTCCACTTT. Residues: CASSPDRRESYNSPLHF.

The chain's CDR3 is CASRQTGFETQYF. In nucleotides, the CDR3 is TGTGCCAGCAGACAAACAGGGTTTGAGACCCAGTACTTC. The V call is TRBV27, the J call TRBJ2-5; D may be TRBD1 (6 bases). Germline V gene sequence: CDR1 MNHEY, CDR2 SMNVEV (reference sequence). Trimming took 6 bases from V and 5 from J, leaving 13 bases between them. The CDR3 length is 13 residues.

The rearrangement links TRBV15 to TRBJ2-7; a weak D match, TRBD2 (5 bases). The CDR3 consists of 14 residues. V gave up 0 bases and J gave up 5 bases, with 11 bases separating them. Germline CDR1 LNHNV, CDR2 YYDKDF (reference sequence). CDR3 residues: CATSRDREGDEQYF. In DNA form, the CDR3 reads TGTGCCACCAGCAGAGATCGTGAGGGAGACGAGCAGTACTTC.

V gene TRBV9 combines with J gene TRBJ2-7; 8 bases are shared with TRBD1. CDR1 and CDR2 from the germline V gene are SGDLS and YYNGEE. With V trimmed by 2 bases and J by 2 bases, 6 bases remained unmatched. The CDR3 is 15 amino acids. The CDR3 sequence: CASSVSGTGAYEQYF. The DNA of the CDR3 is TGTGCCAGCAGCGTCTCCGGGACAGGCGCCTACGAGCAGTACTTC.

The chain couples TRBV4-3 to TRBJ2-7; maybe TRBD2 (6 bases). This CDR3 comprises 15 residues. V lost 3 bases to trimming and J lost 1 base, with 13 bases between them. Germline CDR1 reads LGHNA; CDR2 reads YSLEER. For the CDR3, the DNA is TGCGCCAGCAGCCACGCTCGGGGAGGTTCCTACGAGCAGTACTTC. It codes for CASSHARGGSYEQYF.

A single count supports this clone. The chain has TRBV27 and TRBJ2-2; 10 nucleotides line up with TRBD2. Losses at the gene ends were 6 bases for V and 9 bases for J; bases not matched to a gene: 16. The CDR3 spans 17 residues. Looked up from germline, CDR1 is MNHEY and CDR2 is SMNVEV (reference sequence). The CDR3 nucleotides read TGTGCCAGCAGGGGCCCTAGCGGGAGAGATGGGGGTTGGGAGCTGTTTTTT. Residues: CASRGPSGRDGGWELFF.

The CDR3 here is CASSTGLTYEQYF. The CDR3 nucleotides are TGTGCCAGCAGTACGGGACTTACCTACGAGCAGTACTTC. The chain uses TRBV6-1 and TRBJ2-7; maybe TRBD2 (6 bases). The CDR3 extends over 13 amino acids. Deletions cut 5 bases from V and 2 bases from J, with 10 bases between. Germline lookup yields CDR1 MNHNS and CDR2 SASEGT.

The genes are TRBV19 and TRBJ2-7, with D possibly TRBD1 on 6 matching bases. Trimming left V 9 bases short and J 2 bases short, with 17 bases between. Looked up from germline, CDR1 is LNHDA and CDR2 is SQIVND (reference sequence). This CDR3 is 14 amino acids long. The CDR3 loop is CASSYSGQPYEQYF. The DNA of the CDR3 is TGTGCCAGCAGTTACTCCGGACAGCCCTACGAGCAGTACTTC.

This chain uses TRBV5-6 with TRBJ2-7; D is tentatively TRBD1 or TRBD2 (5 bases each). The CDR3 contains 14 residues. V was cut by 4 bases and J by 3 bases, with 14 bases left in between. Germline CDR1 reads SGHDT; CDR2 reads YYEEEE. In DNA, the CDR3 is TGTGCCAGCAGCGGGGGTTGGGGTGGCTACGAGCAGTACTTC. Translation gives CASSGGWGGYEQYF.

The chain couples TRBV19 to TRBJ1-1; D not certain. The CDR3 contains 13 residues. Per the germline V gene, CDR1 is LNHDA and CDR2 is SQIVND (reference sequence). V was pared by 1 base and J by 6 bases, with 9 bases between. Here the CDR3 DNA reads TGTGCCAGTAGTATAGGCCGGTCGCCTGAAGCTTTCTTT. Encoded protein: CASSIGRSPEAFF. The full variable domain, with the rest looked up from reference TRBV19 and TRBJ1-1, is DGGITQSPKYLFRKEGQNVTLSCEQNLNHDAMYWYRQDPGQGLRLIYYSQIVNDFQKGDIAEGYSVSREKKESFPLTVTSAQKNPTAFYLCASSIGRSPEAFFGQGTRLTVV.

The chain employs TRBV6-5 and TRBJ1-1; TRBD1 might be the D (5 bases). Between the trimmed V and J ends, which lost 5 bases and 7 bases, there was a span of 17 bases. The CDR3 loop spans 14 amino acids. The germline V gene encodes CDR1 MNHEY and CDR2 SVGAGI. CDR3 in DNA: TGTGCCAGCAGTGAAGAAGAGAGGGGTTTTGAAGCTTTCTTT. As protein: CASSEEERGFEAFF.

The V call is TRBV7-2, the J call TRBJ2-5; D is uncertain. The germline V gene has CDR1 SGHTA and CDR2 FQGNSA. V was cut by 5 bases and J by 4 bases, with 17 bases left in between. This CDR3 comprises 15 residues. The CDR3, as DNA: TGTGCCAGCAGCACACGGCAAGGAGACTCAGAGACCCAGTACTTC. Translating it yields CASSTRQGDSETQYF.

This rearrangement joins TRBV5-1 to TRBJ2-5; D gene uncertain. The V end was cut by 2 bases, the J end by 3 bases, with 2 bases between. Germline assignment: CDR1 SGHRS and CDR2 YFSETQ. CDR3 length: 11 amino acids. The CDR3 loop reads CASSFKETQYF. The CDR3 DNA reads TGCGCCAGCAGCTTCAAAGAGACCCAGTACTTC.

V is TRBV28 and J is TRBJ1-1; 9 bases are shared with TRBD1. V was clipped by 8 bases and J by 1 base; unmatched bases: 5. The CDR3 runs to 14 residues. Germline values: CDR1 MDHEN, CDR2 SYDVKM. DNA for the CDR3: TGTGCCAGCCTCCGGGACAGGGCGAACACTGAAGCTTTCTTT. It specifies CASLRDRANTEAFF.